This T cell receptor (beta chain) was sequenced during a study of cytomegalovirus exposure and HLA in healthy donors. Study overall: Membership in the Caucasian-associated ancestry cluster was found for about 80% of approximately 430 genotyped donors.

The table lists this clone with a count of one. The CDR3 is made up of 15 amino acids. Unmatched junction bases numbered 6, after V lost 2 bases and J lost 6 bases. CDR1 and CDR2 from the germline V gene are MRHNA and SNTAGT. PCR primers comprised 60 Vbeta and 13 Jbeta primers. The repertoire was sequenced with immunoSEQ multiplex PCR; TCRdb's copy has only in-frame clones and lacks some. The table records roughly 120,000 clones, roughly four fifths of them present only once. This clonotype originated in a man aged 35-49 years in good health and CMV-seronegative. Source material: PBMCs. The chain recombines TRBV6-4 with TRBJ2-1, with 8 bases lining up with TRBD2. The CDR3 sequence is CASSDPTGGLNEQFF. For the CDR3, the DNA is TGTGCCAGCAGTGACCCAACGGGAGGGCTCAATGAGCAGTTCTTC.